The 2 T cell receptor beta chains given below trace back to one sample, sequenced in a study of PD-1 blockade in classical Hodgkin lymphoma. Every patient had relapsed following autologous stem cell transplantation, and cohorts differed in brentuximab vedotin exposure. Generated by immunoSEQ multiplex PCR, the TCRdb table keeps only in-frame clones and is missing some. The data contain thousands of clones, around 70% of them singletons. The specimen was peripheral blood mononuclear cells (PBMCs), collected at baseline. These receptors were taken from a human donor with classical Hodgkin lymphoma.

This chain uses TRBV5-1 with TRBJ2-7; 8 bases line up with TRBD2. CDR3 size: 15 residues. The V segment lost 1 base and the J segment 2 bases; nucleotides outside the gene matches: 5. CDR1 and CDR2 (germline): SGHRS, YFSETQ. CDR3 residues: CASSLWLAGPYEQYF. CDR3 DNA sequence: TGCGCCAGCAGCTTGTGGCTAGCGGGTCCCTACGAGCAGTACTTC.

The V and J genes are TRBV19 and TRBJ2-6; TRBD2 aligns across 7 bases. Looked up from germline, CDR1 is LNHDA and CDR2 is SQIVND (reference sequence). The CDR3 sequence is 16 residues long. V lost 1 base, J lost 1 base, and 1 base stayed unmatched. CDR3 bases: TGTGCCAGTAGTATAGGCGGGAGATCTGGGGCCAACGTCCTGACTTTC. Protein product: CASSIGGRSGANVLTF. The variable domain in full, with the rest retrieved from reference TRBV19 and TRBJ2-6, is DGGITQSPKYLFRKEGQNVTLSCEQNLNHDAMYWYRQDPGQGLRLIYYSQIVNDFQKGDIAEGYSVSREKKESFPLTVTSAQKNPTAFYLCASSIGGRSGANVLTFGAGSRLTVL.